The rows below give T cell receptor beta chains drawn from one sample of a study of cytomegalovirus exposure and HLA in healthy donors. Generated by immunoSEQ multiplex PCR, the TCRdb table keeps only in-frame clones and is missing some. This sample has over 100,000 clones, with around 80% found just once. Sequenced sample: PBMCs. Receptors were obtained from a man younger than 45 in good health and CMV-seropositive. Both conserved end residues are part of each CDR3. The order of the fields is J gene, D gene, clone size, V gene, CDR3 protein, CDR3 DNA. D genes are given only for firm matches. The size of a clone is reported for some rows only, either as once, few or many, or as a class for expanded clones.

TRBJ2-7 | TRBD1 | . | TRBV2 | CASSAISQGVEQYF | TGTGCCAGCAGTGCCATTTCACAGGGGGTTGAGCAGTACTTC
TRBJ1-5 | . | . | TRBV7-6 | CASSFGDYQPQHF | TGTGCCAGCAGCTTCGGGGACTATCAGCCCCAGCATTTT
TRBJ1-2 | TRBD1 | . | TRBV9 | CASSAYSGTGPYGYTF | TGTGCCAGCAGCGCTTATTCCGGGACAGGTCCCTATGGCTACACCTTC
TRBJ2-7 | . | once | TRBV30 | CAWSVLTAYEQYF | TGTGCCTGGAGTGTTCTGACAGCTTACGAGCAGTACTTC
TRBJ2-3 | . | . | TRBV7-6 | CASSLVGGRSTDTQYF | TGTGCCAGCAGCTTAGTTGGCGGGCGCAGCACAGATACGCAGTATTTT
TRBJ2-7 | TRBD1 | few | TRBV18 | CASSQLGQGVREQYF | TGTGCCAGCTCTCAACTGGGACAGGGGGTTCGGGAGCAGTACTTC
TRBJ2-5 | TRBD1 | . | TRBV2 | CASSEARTGGETQYF | TGTGCCAGCAGTGAAGCGAGGACAGGGGGAGAGACCCAGTACTTC
TRBJ1-2 | TRBD1 | . | TRBV7-8 | CASSLARDRGNYGYPF | TGTGCCAGCAGCTTAGCTCGGGACAGGGGGAACTATGGCTACCCCTTC
TRBJ2-1 | TRBD2 | . | TRBV9 | CASSVVGSGGYNEQFF | TGTGCCAGCAGCGTAGTGGGTAGCGGGGGGTACAATGAGCAGTTCTTC
TRBJ2-7 | . | . | TRBV7-2 | CASSSLYEQYF | TGTGCCAGCAGCAGCCTCTACGAGCAGTACTTC
TRBJ1-5 | . | . | TRBV12-5 | CASGLVLGRESNQPQHF | TGTGCTAGTGGTTTGGTCCTAGGCAGGGAAAGCAATCAGCCCCAGCATTTT
TRBJ1-5 | TRBD1 | few | TRBV5-1 | CASSLGQPNQPQHF | TGCGCCAGCAGCCTGGGACAGCCTAATCAGCCCCAGCATTTT
TRBJ1-1 | . | few | TRBV9 | CASNDIHRGMNTEAFF | TGTGCCAGCAACGATATTCATAGAGGGATGAACACTGAAGCTTTCTTT
TRBJ2-3 | TRBD2 | . | TRBV7-2 | CAIDTGVRGVHTDTQYF | TGTGCAATCGACACTGGGGTGCGGGGGGTTCATACAGATACGCAGTATTTT
TRBJ2-7 | TRBD1 | . | TRBV4-1 | CASSQDSGTGGHEQYF | TGCGCCAGCAGCCAAGACTCCGGGACAGGGGGTCACGAGCAGTACTTC
TRBJ1-1 | . | . | TRBV6-5 | CASSEQENTEAFF | TGTGCCAGCAGTGAGCAGGAGAACACTGAAGCTTTCTTT
TRBJ2-3 | . | few | TRBV5-1 | CASSQGPGAGDTDTQYF | TGCGCCAGCAGCCAGGGGCCAGGGGCGGGTGACACAGATACGCAGTATTTT
TRBJ1-1 | TRBD1 | few | TRBV11-2 | CASSRNSRTGQNTEAFF | TGTGCCAGCAGCCGAAATTCTCGGACAGGGCAGAACACTGAAGCTTTCTTT